Here is one TCR beta chain with its context. Its specificity is unknown. These data are taken from a study of T cell responses to AZD1222 COVID-19 vaccine. Findings and limits, study-wide: Only five to seven AZD1222 recipients tested seropositive at baseline. Spike-specific TCRs gained breadth and depth after people received two AZD1222 doses.

Generated by immunoSEQ multiplex PCR, the TCRdb table keeps only in-frame clones and is missing some. The sample lists approximately 100,000 clones; approximately 90% were seen once. Germline-derived CDR1 and CDR2 are SGDLS and YYNGEE. This CDR3 is built from 13 residues. Deletions cut 4 bases from V and 3 bases from J, with 11 bases between. The clonotype originates from an adult in good health. The chain couples TRBV9 to TRBJ2-7; possibly TRBD2 for D (6 bases). This material consisted of peripheral blood, taken on day 0 of AZD1222 vaccination. CDR3: CASSPLGGYEQYF. CDR3 DNA sequence: TGTGCCAGCAGCCCACTCGGGGGCTACGAGCAGTACTTC.